The rows below give T cell receptor beta chains drawn from one sample of a study of cytomegalovirus exposure and HLA in healthy donors. Sequencing was performed with immunoSEQ multiplex PCR; in TCRdb, only in-frame clones are kept and a portion is missing. The sample has around 100,000 clones; about 67% are singletons. The source material was PBMCs. These receptors originate from a young woman in good health and CMV-seropositive. CDR3s include the opening cysteine and the closing phenylalanine or tryptophan. Each record gives: CDR3 length, clone size, D gene, V gene, J gene, CDR3 protein, CDR3 DNA. A D gene is named only where the DNA matches it firmly. Not every row has a clone size; where given, it reads once, few, many or a size class.

CDR3 length: 13
clone size: .
D gene: .
V gene: TRBV7-8
J gene: TRBJ1-1
CDR3 protein: CASSPGGGNEAFF
CDR3 DNA: TGTGCCAGCAGCCCCGGGGGAGGCAACGAAGCTTTCTTT

CDR3 length: 14
clone size: .
D gene: .
V gene: TRBV14
J gene: TRBJ2-7
CDR3 protein: CASSREGGDYEQYF
CDR3 DNA: TGTGCCAGCAGCCGAGAGGGGGGTGACTACGAGCAGTACTTC

CDR3 length: 15
clone size: few
D gene: .
V gene: TRBV30
J gene: TRBJ1-3
CDR3 protein: CASRDKGSSGNTIYF
CDR3 DNA: TGTGCCTCTCGGGACAAGGGGAGCTCTGGAAACACCATATATTTT

CDR3 length: 14
clone size: .
D gene: TRBD1
V gene: TRBV19
J gene: TRBJ1-1
CDR3 protein: CASSNDRVTTEAFF
CDR3 DNA: TGTGCCAGTAGTAACGACAGGGTGACCACTGAAGCTTTCTTT

CDR3 length: 15
clone size: .
D gene: .
V gene: TRBV9
J gene: TRBJ1-6
CDR3 protein: CASSVEGIRGSPLHF
CDR3 DNA: TGTGCCAGCAGCGTAGAGGGGATCAGGGGCTCACCCCTCCACTTT

CDR3 length: 15
clone size: few
D gene: TRBD1
V gene: TRBV19
J gene: TRBJ2-1
CDR3 protein: CASSPDRGSYNEQFF
CDR3 DNA: TGTGCCAGTAGCCCGGACAGGGGCTCCTACAATGAGCAGTTCTTC

CDR3 length: 16
clone size: few
D gene: .
V gene: TRBV5-6
J gene: TRBJ2-3
CDR3 protein: CASSLATALRTDTQYF
CDR3 DNA: TGTGCCAGCAGCTTAGCGACAGCTCTTCGCACAGATACGCAGTATTTT

CDR3 length: 19
clone size: .
D gene: TRBD2
V gene: TRBV7-8
J gene: TRBJ2-3
CDR3 protein: CASSLESLAGGIFTDTQYF
CDR3 DNA: TGTGCCAGCAGCTTAGAGTCCCTAGCGGGGGGAATCTTCACAGATACGCAGTATTTT

CDR3 length: 12
clone size: .
D gene: .
V gene: TRBV30
J gene: TRBJ1-2
CDR3 protein: CAWSVPEGRYTF
CDR3 DNA: TGTGCCTGGAGTGTACCAGAGGGTCGGTACACCTTC

CDR3 length: 16
clone size: once
D gene: .
V gene: TRBV4-3
J gene: TRBJ1-1
CDR3 protein: CASSQGVPGENTEAFF
CDR3 DNA: TGCGCCAGCAGCCAAGGAGTACCGGGGGAGAACACTGAAGCTTTCTTT